A selection of T cell receptor beta chains follows, all from one sample in a study of blood T cell repertoires in COVID-19. The method was immunoSEQ multiplex PCR; TCRdb's version includes in-frame clones alone and lacks a portion of them. The sample consists of just over 250,000 clones, approximately 90% of them appearing once. The source material was peripheral blood. The source is a man between 60 and 75 years old who had recovered from COVID-19. The conserved cysteine and the conserved F or W are not part of the CDR3 here. Each record gives: V gene, D gene, CDR3 protein. The D gene is left open where the match is weak.

TRBV19 | TRBD1 | ASTPGQGANSPLH
TRBV6-6 | - | ASSPTVGGSGNSPLH
TRBV5-1 | TRBD2 | ASSPSGGFVGELF
TRBV6-5 | TRBD1 | ASRPTGLNTEAF
TRBV30 | - | AWNRGISGNTIY
TRBV4-1 | TRBD1 | ASSQFDLGTGGIYT
TRBV18 | TRBD1 | ASSPLGRGWEAF
TRBV12-5 | - | ASGPWQGTEAF
TRBV6-5 | TRBD1 | ASRTDRGRKETQY
TRBV3-1/TRBV3-2 | TRBD1 | ASSQGGPGQWL
TRBV11-3 | TRBD2 | ASSKNAGGPGNEQF
TRBV5-1 | - | ASSLGQGQNIQY
TRBV6-5 | TRBD2 | ASMGGGASDEQY
TRBV15 | TRBD1 | ATSRRQGPQY
TRBV5-4 | TRBD2 | ASSLGASGGALSGTQY
TRBV7-6 | TRBD2 | ASSLTGGHTGELF
TRBV6-5 | TRBD1 | ASSYVGTGVGETQY
TRBV7-2 | TRBD1 | ASSTGQGRRGYT
TRBV27 | TRBD2 | ASNLLGGGTGELF